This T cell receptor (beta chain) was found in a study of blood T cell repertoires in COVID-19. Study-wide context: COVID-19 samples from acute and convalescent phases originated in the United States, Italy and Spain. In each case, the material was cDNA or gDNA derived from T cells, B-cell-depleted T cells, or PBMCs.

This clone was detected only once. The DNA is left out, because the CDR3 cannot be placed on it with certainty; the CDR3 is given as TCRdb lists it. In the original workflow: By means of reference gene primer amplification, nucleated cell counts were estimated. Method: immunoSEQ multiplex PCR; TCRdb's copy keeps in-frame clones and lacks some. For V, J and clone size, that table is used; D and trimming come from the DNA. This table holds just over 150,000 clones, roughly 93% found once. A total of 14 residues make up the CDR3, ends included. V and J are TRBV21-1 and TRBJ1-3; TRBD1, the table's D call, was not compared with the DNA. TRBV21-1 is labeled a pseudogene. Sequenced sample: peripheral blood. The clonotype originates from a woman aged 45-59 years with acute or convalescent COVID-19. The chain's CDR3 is CASSKVGRGNTIYF.